This TCR beta chain was found in a study of T cell responses to AZD1222 COVID-19 vaccine. Study outcomes and limitations: It should be noted that donors were predominantly white British and more often female, and clonal diversity was possibly underestimated. Recipients of AZD1222 seropositive at baseline numbered only 6 or 7. Reportedly, close to half of spike-specific TCRs are directed against unmutated variant regions.

The assay was immunoSEQ multiplex PCR, and TCRdb's table has in-frame clones only and misses some. Of about 120,000 clones in the sample, approximately 89% were seen once. Notes on this clone: Its target is not known.

This sample comprised peripheral blood, obtained on day 0 of AZD1222 vaccination. The TCR sequence derives from an adult in good health.

CDR3 residues: CASSSQGASGSSYNEQFF. Written as DNA, the CDR3 is TGTGCCAGCAGCTCCCAAGGTGCTAGCGGGAGCTCCTACAATGAGCAGTTCTTC. This chain links TRBV5-4 with TRBJ2-1; 10 bases map to TRBD2. Germline V lookup: CDR1 SGHNT, CDR2 YYREEE (reference sequence). The CDR3 is 18 residues long. V shed 3 bases, J shed 0 bases, and the junction held 9 bases outside the gene matches.